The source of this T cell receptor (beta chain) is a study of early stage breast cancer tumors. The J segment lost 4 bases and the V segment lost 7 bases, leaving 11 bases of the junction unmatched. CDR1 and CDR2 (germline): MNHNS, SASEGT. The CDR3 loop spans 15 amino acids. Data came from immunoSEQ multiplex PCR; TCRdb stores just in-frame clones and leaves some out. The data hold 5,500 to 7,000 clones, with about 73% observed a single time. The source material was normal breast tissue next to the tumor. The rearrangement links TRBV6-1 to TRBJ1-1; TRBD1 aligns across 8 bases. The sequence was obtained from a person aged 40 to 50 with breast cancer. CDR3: CASILSPGGTTEAFF. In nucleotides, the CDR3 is TGTGCCAGCATCTTGTCGCCAGGGGGCACCACTGAAGCTTTCTTT.